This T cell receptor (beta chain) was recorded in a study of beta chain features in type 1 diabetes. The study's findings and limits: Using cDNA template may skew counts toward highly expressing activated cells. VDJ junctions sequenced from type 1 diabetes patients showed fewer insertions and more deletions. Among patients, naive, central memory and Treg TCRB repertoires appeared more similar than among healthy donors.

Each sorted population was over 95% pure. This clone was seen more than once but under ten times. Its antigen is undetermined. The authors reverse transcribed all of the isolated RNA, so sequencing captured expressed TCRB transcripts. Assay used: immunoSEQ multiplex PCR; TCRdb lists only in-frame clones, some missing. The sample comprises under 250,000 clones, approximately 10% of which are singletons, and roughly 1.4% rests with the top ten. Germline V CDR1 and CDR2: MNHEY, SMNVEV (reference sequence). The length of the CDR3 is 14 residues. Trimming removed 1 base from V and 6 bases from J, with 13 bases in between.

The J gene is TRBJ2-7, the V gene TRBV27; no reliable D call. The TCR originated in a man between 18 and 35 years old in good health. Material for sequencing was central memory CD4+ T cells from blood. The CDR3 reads CASSLLSTASEQYF. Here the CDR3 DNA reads TGTGCCAGCAGTTTATTATCCACTGCCAGCGAGCAGTACTTC.